Listed here are 26 T cell receptor beta chains from one sample, sequenced in a study of cytomegalovirus exposure and HLA in healthy donors. The PCR contained 60 Vbeta and 13 Jbeta primers. Sequencing used immunoSEQ multiplex PCR; TCRdb keeps in-frame clones, though not all of them. Of 220,000 or so clones detected, about 74% appear once; the ten largest clones hold 1.5% to 2%. The sample taken for sequencing was PBMCs. These receptors were taken from a woman between 25 and 40 years old in good health and CMV-seronegative.

The chain employs TRBV10-3 and TRBJ1-2, with D perhaps TRBD1 (5 bases). V dropped 0 bases and J dropped 4 bases, with 9 bases sitting between them. CDR3 length: 14 residues. The germline CDR1 and CDR2 sequences are ENHRY and SYGVKD. The CDR3 reads CAISESGRPYGYTF. The CDR3 DNA sequence: TGTGCCATCAGTGAGTCGGGGCGCCCCTATGGCTACACCTTC.

The J gene is TRBJ2-1, the V gene TRBV6-1; tentatively, D is TRBD2 (6 bases). The CDR3 spans 13 residues. The V and J ends lost 6 bases and 7 bases respectively, with 13 bases between them. Germline values: CDR1 MNHNS, CDR2 SASEGT. CDR3 sequence reads: CASSLQAGNEQFF. CDR3 nucleotides: TGTGCCAGCAGCCTACAGGCGGGGAATGAGCAGTTCTTC.

The gene calls are TRBV6-1 and TRBJ1-2; no definite D call. This CDR3 spans 11 amino acids. V was cut by 5 bases and J by 8 bases, with 9 bases left in between. Germline CDR1 and CDR2: MNHNS and SASEGT. The CDR3 protein is CASSYVEGYTF. CDR3 DNA sequence: TGTGCCAGCAGTTATGTGGAGGGCTACACCTTC.

The table lists this clone with a count of one. The CDR3 sequence is CASSYQGANSPLHF. The CDR3 DNA follows: TGTGCCAGCAGTTATCAGGGGGCAAATTCACCCCTCCACTTT. V is TRBV27 and J is TRBJ1-6; 8 nucleotides match TRBD1. Germline V CDR1 and CDR2: MNHEY, SMNVEV (reference sequence). The length of the CDR3 is 14 residues. The V gene end was trimmed by 4 bases and the J gene end by 7 bases; junction bases not matched to a gene: 3.

This clone was counted many times. Distinct nucleotide sequences in the sample also encode this CDR3. This chain links TRBV6-1 with TRBJ1-2; D might be TRBD1 (6 bases). The CDR3 length is 13 residues. In germline, CDR1 is MNHNS, CDR2 SASEGT. Trimming left V 2 bases short and J 4 bases short, with 8 bases between. CDR3 DNA: TGTGCCAGCAGTGAAAGGGGGGGCTATGGCTACACCTTC. Residues: CASSERGGYGYTF.

This chain connects TRBV29-1 to TRBJ1-1, with 10 positions matching TRBD1. The V gene's germline CDR1 is SQVTM and CDR2 ANQGSEA. The CDR3 sequence is 13 residues long. J was trimmed by 3 bases and V by 7 bases; bases with no gene match: 5. The CDR3 nucleotides are TGCAGCGCACGACAGGGGGCGCACACTGAAGCTTTCTTT. This gives the protein CSARQGAHTEAFF.

The chain employs TRBV5-1 and TRBJ1-1; perhaps TRBD1 as D (5 bases). V dropped 2 bases and J dropped 4 bases, with 15 bases sitting between them. The CDR3 length is 15 residues. Germline loops: CDR1 SGHRS, CDR2 YFSETQ. The CDR3 DNA reads as TGCGCCAGCAGCTTATCCCCAGGGCTAGTCACTGAAGCTTTCTTT. This encodes CASSLSPGLVTEAFF.

This clone was seen more than once but under ten times. The V and J genes are TRBV15 and TRBJ2-7, with TRBD2 matching over 10 bases. The length of the CDR3 is 15 residues. Germline V CDR1 and CDR2: LNHNV, YYDKDF (reference sequence). V was pared by 1 base and J by 3 bases, with 3 bases of the junction left unmatched. CDR3 bases: TGTGCCACCAGCAGAGCCATAGCGGGGGGCTACGAGCAGTACTTC. Translating it yields CATSRAIAGGYEQYF.

V usage is TRBV29-1 and J usage is TRBJ1-1; weak D call: TRBD1 (6 bases). V lost 4 bases, J lost 6 bases, and 6 bases lay in between. The CDR3 has 10 amino acids. The germline V gene has CDR1 SQVTM and CDR2 ANQGSEA. The CDR3, as DNA: TGCAGCGTTGGGACAGCTGAAGCTTTCTTT. It is translated as CSVGTAEAFF.

The V and J genes are TRBV2 and TRBJ1-1, with D maybe TRBD1 (6 bases). The CDR3 is made up of 13 amino acids. V lost 7 bases to trimming and J lost 7 bases, with 16 bases between them. Germline loops: CDR1 SNHLY, CDR2 FYNNEI. In DNA, the CDR3 is TGTGCCAGCACGAACAGGGTGACCGGTGAAGCTTTCTTT. Translating it yields CASTNRVTGEAFF.

The J gene is TRBJ2-3, the V gene TRBV29-1; TRBD2 is a possible D gene (5 bases). V was cut by 8 bases and J by 1 base, with 13 bases left in between. Germline V CDR1 and CDR2: SQVTM, ANQGSEA. The CDR3 sequence is 13 residues long. The CDR3 DNA reads TGCAGCCCGGGGTCAGTCGGCACAGATACGCAGTATTTT. The encoded protein is CSPGSVGTDTQYF.

This clone was observed a handful of times. The chain employs TRBV7-9 and TRBJ2-7; possible D gene TRBD2, 5 bases. Germline lookup yields CDR1 SEHNR and CDR2 FQNEAQ (reference sequence). CDR3 length: 12 residues. Trimming shortened V by 2 bases and J by 6 bases, and 8 bases separated the two germline ends. The CDR3 protein is CASSLTGSEQYF. The CDR3 nucleotides are TGTGCCAGCAGCTTAACGGGGTCCGAGCAGTACTTC.

Worth noting for this clone: One end of the junction is discordant with germline, which a read error may explain. The gene calls are TRBV7-9 and TRBJ2-1; 8 bases are a match to TRBD2. CDR3 length: 16 residues. Germline V CDR1 and CDR2: SEHNR, FQNEAQ (reference sequence). This CDR3 is CSSSSRTSSISNEQFF. CDR3 DNA sequence: TGTTCCAGCAGCTCTCGGACTAGCTCTATTTCCAATGAGCAGTTCTTC.

This chain links TRBV7-9 with TRBJ1-1; 7 nucleotides align to TRBD1. Germline V gives CDR1 SEHNR, CDR2 FQNEAQ (reference sequence). The CDR3 runs to 15 residues. With V trimmed by 5 bases and J by 0 bases, 6 bases remained unmatched. The CDR3 DNA sequence: TGTGCCAGCAGCCCTAGGGGGCAGCTGAACACTGAAGCTTTCTTT. Encoded protein: CASSPRGQLNTEAFF.

The V gene is TRBV29-1, the J gene TRBJ1-1; D gene unclear. Germline V gene sequence: CDR1 SQVTM, CDR2 ANQGSEA. The CDR3 loop spans 13 amino acids. V was trimmed by 6 bases and J by 5 bases, leaving 16 bases between them. CDR3 in amino acids: CSVTRGSGTEAFF. As DNA, the CDR3 is TGCAGCGTCACGCGAGGGTCTGGGACTGAAGCTTTCTTT.

This sequence joins TRBV2 and TRBJ1-1; D unclear. The CDR3 has 17 residues. V lost 5 bases and J lost 4, with 23 bases in between. Germline values: CDR1 SNHLY, CDR2 FYNNEI. The CDR3 sequence: CASSLQLPTGVGTEAFF. The CDR3 DNA is TGTGCCAGCAGTCTACAACTCCCGACGGGAGTGGGCACTGAAGCTTTCTTT.

The count of this clone is one. The chain joins TRBV4-2 to TRBJ2-7, with 7 bases fitting TRBD2. The CDR3 is made up of 17 amino acids. After removal of 0 bases from V and 4 bases from J, the junction contained 12 bases not matched to a gene. CDR1 and CDR2 (germline): LGHNA, YNFKEQ. Written as DNA, the CDR3 is TGTGCCAGCAGCCAAGATTGGGGAGAGGGAGGGCCTTACGAGCAGTACTTC. Protein sequence: CASSQDWGEGGPYEQYF.

CDR3 residues: CASSMTGEDTEAFF. CDR3 coding DNA: TGCGCCAGCAGCATGACAGGGGAGGACACTGAAGCTTTCTTT. This chain links TRBV5-1 with TRBJ1-1; TRBD1 matches at 8 bases. Germline assignment: CDR1 SGHRS and CDR2 YFSETQ. This CDR3 has 14 residues. J lost 3 bases, V lost 4 bases, and 5 bases had no gene match.

The chain joins TRBV30 to TRBJ2-7; 7 nucleotides match TRBD2. Trimming took 7 bases from V and 6 from J; bases not matched to a gene: 6. CDR3 length: 11 residues. From germline, CDR1 is GTSNPN and CDR2 SVGIG (reference sequence). The CDR3 nucleotides are TGTGCCTTACACTCGGGAGGCGAGCAGTACTTC. Its protein is CALHSGGEQYF.

This clone has more than one count but fewer than ten. The V call is TRBV29-1, the J call TRBJ2-3; 9 nucleotides align to TRBD1. The CDR3 extends over 13 amino acids. Germline loops: CDR1 SQVTM, CDR2 ANQGSEA. V shed 7 bases and J 3 bases; nucleotides not matched to a gene: 5. Written as DNA, the CDR3 is TGCAGCGCCAGGGACAGGGAAACAGATACGCAGTATTTT. Translation gives CSARDRETDTQYF.

V and J are TRBV27 and TRBJ2-2; TRBD2 matches at 8 bases. V gave up 10 bases and J gave up 3 bases; unmatched junction bases: 10. The CDR3 covers 15 residues. The germline V gene encodes CDR1 MNHEY and CDR2 SMNVEV (reference sequence). CDR3: CATTPGGVHTGELFF. The CDR3 DNA reads TGTGCCACCACCCCCGGGGGGGTCCACACCGGGGAGCTGTTTTTT.

V and J are TRBV5-6 and TRBJ2-3; TRBD2 might be the D (5 bases). The CDR3 runs to 16 residues. V was clipped by 0 bases and J by 4 bases, with 15 bases between them. From germline, CDR1 is SGHDT and CDR2 YYEEEE. CDR3 loop: CASSLAGRAQPDTQYF. As DNA, the CDR3 is TGTGCCAGCAGCTTGGCTGGGCGGGCCCAGCCAGATACGCAGTATTTT.

This clone was counted once. The chain recombines TRBV27 with TRBJ2-7; the D is unclear. This CDR3 region has 13 residues. Germline V lookup: CDR1 MNHEY, CDR2 SMNVEV (reference sequence). The V end was cut by 3 bases, the J end by 2 bases, with 8 bases between. The CDR3 sequence is CASSFQFPYEQYF. The CDR3 nucleotides read TGTGCCAGCAGTTTTCAGTTTCCCTACGAGCAGTACTTC.

The chain is built from TRBV28 and TRBJ1-5, with no clear D. Germline V gene sequence: CDR1 MDHEN, CDR2 SYDVKM. Trimming took off 3 bases at V and 3 bases at J, with 9 bases between the two ends. This CDR3 is built from 14 residues. CDR3 sequence (DNA): TGTGCCAGCAGTTTGGCCCAGTTCAATCAGCCCCAGCATTTT. Protein: CASSLAQFNQPQHF.

V and J are TRBV29-1 and TRBJ1-4; 8 bases fit TRBD1. V lost 5 bases, J lost 3 bases, and 11 bases stayed unmatched. The CDR3 contains 16 residues. Germline CDR1 reads SQVTM; CDR2 reads ANQGSEA. Written as DNA, the CDR3 is TGCAGCGTTATGCTGACAGGGGCGCCCGCTAATGAAAAACTGTTTTTT. Its translation: CSVMLTGAPANEKLFF.

V is TRBV6-6 and J is TRBJ1-1, with unresolved D. The V gene lost 6 bases and the J gene lost 2 bases, with 7 bases spanning the gap. Germline V lookup: CDR1 MNHNY, CDR2 SVGAGI (reference sequence). CDR3 length equals 12 residues. The CDR3 loop reads CASRSHNTEAFF. The DNA of the CDR3 is TGTGCCAGCAGGTCCCATAACACTGAAGCTTTCTTT.